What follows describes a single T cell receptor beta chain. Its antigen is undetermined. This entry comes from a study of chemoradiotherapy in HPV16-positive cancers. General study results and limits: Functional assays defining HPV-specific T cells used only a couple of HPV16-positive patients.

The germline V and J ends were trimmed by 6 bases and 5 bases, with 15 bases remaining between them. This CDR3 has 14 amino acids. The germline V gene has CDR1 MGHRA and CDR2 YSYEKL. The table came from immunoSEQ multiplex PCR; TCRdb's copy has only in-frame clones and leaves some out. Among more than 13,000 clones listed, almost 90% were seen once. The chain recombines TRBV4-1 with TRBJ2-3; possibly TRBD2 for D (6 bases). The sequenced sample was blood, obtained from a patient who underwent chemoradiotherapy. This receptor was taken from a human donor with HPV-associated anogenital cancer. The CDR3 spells CASSPSEMGDTQYF. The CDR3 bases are TGCGCCAGCAGTCCTAGCGAAATGGGAGATACGCAGTATTTT.